The 8 T cell receptor beta chains presented below share a single source sample, sequenced in a study of blood T cell repertoires in COVID-19 (dated by TCRdb to 2018 to 2021). To prepare the library, the immunoSEQ multiplex PCR assay was applied. TCRdb took this table from immuneACCESS and kept in-frame rearrangements with V and J called. Such tables lack part of the clones; where checked against another copy, unresolved V genes explain under half of the gap, and the rest is unexplained. The sample yields 50,000 to 60,000 clones; roughly 87% were counted once. The top ten clonotypes cover roughly 3.9% of the sample. The sample taken for sequencing was peripheral blood. The receptors were gathered from a man in his forties with COVID-19, enrolled during active disease.

This clone was observed once. The rearrangement uses TRBV6-1 and TRBJ2-3, with 7 bases matching TRBD1. The CDR3 is 16 amino acids. Unmatched junction bases numbered 7, after V lost 2 bases and J lost 2 bases. Per germline, CDR1 MNHNS and CDR2 SASEGT. The DNA for the CDR3 is TGTGCCAGCAGTGAAATGTGGGGACAGACCACAGATACGCAGTATTTT. It codes for CASSEMWGQTTDTQYF.

The chain couples TRBV4-1 to TRBJ2-5, with D unclear. Between the trimmed V and J ends, which lost 0 bases and 5 bases, there was a span of 10 bases. From germline, CDR1 is MGHRA and CDR2 YSYEKL. The CDR3 is made up of 14 amino acids. This CDR3 is CASSQDVRGETQYF. CDR3 sequence (DNA): TGCGCCAGCAGCCAAGATGTTAGAGGTGAGACCCAGTACTTC.

The chain carries TRBV7-8 and TRBJ2-7, with 11 positions matching TRBD1. The V segment lost 3 bases and the J segment 2 bases; nucleotides outside the gene matches: 3. CDR3 length: 15 amino acids. The germline CDR1 and CDR2 sequences are SGHVS and FQNEAQ. DNA of the CDR3: TGTGCCAGCAGCTTTCCGGGACAGGGGGCCTACGAGCAGTACTTC. It is translated as CASSFPGQGAYEQYF.

The chain joins TRBV25-1 to TRBJ2-5; 9 nucleotides agree with TRBD1. The CDR3 covers 15 residues. CDR1 is MGHDK, CDR2 SYGVNS, per germline. The V gene end was trimmed by 4 bases and the J gene end by 3 bases; junction bases not matched to a gene: 6. The CDR3 region has the DNA TGTGCCAGCAGTGGACGGGACAGGGCGAAAGAGACCCAGTACTTC. It encodes CASSGRDRAKETQYF.

V is TRBV2 and J is TRBJ1-2, with D possibly matching TRBD1 (5 bases). CDR1 SNHLY and CDR2 FYNNEI come from the germline V gene. Trimming took off 7 bases at V and 6 bases at J, with 15 bases between the two ends. The CDR3 has 13 amino acids. CDR3 sequence reads: CASTEDAGNGYTF. The DNA of the CDR3 is TGTGCCAGCACCGAAGATGCAGGGAATGGCTACACCTTC. Full variable domain (outside the CDR3, taken from reference TRBV2 and TRBJ1-2): EPEVTQTPSHQVTQMGQEVILRCVPISNHLYFYWYRQILGQKVEFLVSFYNNEISEKSEIFDDQFSVERPDGSNFTLKIRSTKLEDSAMYFCASTEDAGNGYTFGSGTRLTVV.

The chain has TRBV30 and TRBJ2-3; no firm D call. V was trimmed by 1 base and J by 6 bases, leaving 5 bases between them. CDR1 and CDR2 from the germline V gene are GTSNPN and SVGIG (reference sequence). The CDR3 contains 11 residues. The CDR3 protein is CAWSASDTQYF. Here the CDR3 DNA reads TGTGCCTGGAGTGCCTCTGATACGCAGTATTTT.

The chain uses TRBV14 and TRBJ1-1; no reliable D call. The CDR3 is 11 amino acids. Germline values: CDR1 SGHDN, CDR2 FVKESK. Trimming pared 3 bases from V and 4 bases from J, leaving 3 bases between. The DNA of the CDR3 is TGTGCCAGCAGCCACGGCACTGAAGCTTTCTTT. Translation: CASSHGTEAFF.

This clone occurred a few times. The chain joins TRBV3-1 (or the pseudogene TRBV3-2) to TRBJ2-3; D is undetermined. Germline V lookup: CDR1 LGHDT, CDR2 YNNKEL (reference sequence). This CDR3 is 16 amino acids long. V lost 0 bases and J 2 bases, leaving 12 bases between the germline ends. The CDR3 sequence is CASSQDLPGPTDTQYF. CDR3 sequence (DNA): TGTGCCAGCAGCCAAGATCTACCGGGTCCCACAGATACGCAGTATTTT.